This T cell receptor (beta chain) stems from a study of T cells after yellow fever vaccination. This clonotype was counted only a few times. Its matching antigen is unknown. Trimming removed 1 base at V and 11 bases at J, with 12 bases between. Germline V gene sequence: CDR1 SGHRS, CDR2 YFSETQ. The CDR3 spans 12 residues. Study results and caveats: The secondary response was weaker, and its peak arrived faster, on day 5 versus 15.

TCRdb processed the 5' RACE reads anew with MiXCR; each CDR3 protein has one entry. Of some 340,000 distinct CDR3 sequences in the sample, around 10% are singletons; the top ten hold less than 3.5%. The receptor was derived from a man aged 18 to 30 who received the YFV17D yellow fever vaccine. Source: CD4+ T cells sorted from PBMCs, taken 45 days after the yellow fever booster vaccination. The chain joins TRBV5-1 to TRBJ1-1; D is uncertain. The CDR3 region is CASSLSRRRAFF. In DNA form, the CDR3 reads TGCGCCAGCAGCTTGTCAAGGAGAAGGGCTTTCTTT.